This T cell receptor beta chain was recovered during a study of blood T cell repertoires in COVID-19. Trimming took 4 bases from V and 6 from J; bases not matched to a gene: 12. The length of the CDR3 is 17 residues. The germline V gene has CDR1 KGHDR and CDR2 SFDVKD. Sequencing was performed with immunoSEQ multiplex PCR; in TCRdb, only in-frame clones are kept and a portion is missing. The sample has 350,000 to 450,000 clones, about 85% seen once; the top ten hold roughly 3.9%. J is TRBJ2-7 and V is TRBV24-1; 12 nucleotides match TRBD2. Sequenced material: peripheral blood. This TCR was sampled from a woman under 30 with acute or convalescent COVID-19. In DNA, the CDR3 is TGTGCCACCAGTGACCTAACTAGCGGGAGGCCCCTGGGCGAGCAGTACTTC. Translation: CATSDLTSGRPLGEQYF.